This entry concerns a single T cell receptor (beta chain). The V gene lost 0 bases and the J gene lost 2 bases, with 9 bases spanning the gap. The CDR3 consists of 14 residues. The V gene's germline CDR1 is SGHNT and CDR2 YYREEE (reference sequence). This record comes from a study of T cell responses to AZD1222 COVID-19 vaccine. The repertoire was sequenced with immunoSEQ multiplex PCR; TCRdb's copy has only in-frame clones and lacks some. This repertoire shows approximately 150,000 clones, around 92% found once; its top ten account for about 2.5%. V and J are TRBV5-4 and TRBJ2-7, with D possibly TRBD1 on 6 matching bases. The material was peripheral blood, obtained on day 0 of AZD1222 vaccination. This TCR derives from an adult in good health. The CDR3 spells CASSLDTGTYEQYF. CDR3 sequence (DNA): TGTGCCAGCAGCTTGGATACAGGGACCTACGAGCAGTACTTC. The complete variable domain, with remaining parts taken from reference TRBV5-4 and TRBJ2-7, reads ETGVTQSPTHLIKTRGQQVTLRCSSQSGHNTVSWYQQALGQGPQFIFQYYREEENGRGNFPPRFSGLQFPNYSSELNVNALELDDSALYLCASSLDTGTYEQYFGPGTRLTVT.